This T cell receptor beta chain was obtained from a study of shared clonotypes between healthy human individuals. General study findings and limits: Sequencing of the sorted subsets was shown by rarefaction to be incomplete despite large depth. Non-shared clonotypes showed lower generation probabilities than clonotypes common to all four donors.

About this clone itself: Its target is unknown.

Repertoires were generated with immunoSEQ multiplex PCR, while TCRdb's copy carries only in-frame clones and drops some. Of 2 million to 2.5 million clones in the sample, 90% to 96% were seen once. The sequencing input was naive CD4+ T cells sorted from blood. Subset given: CD45RA+ positively selected. This clonotype was sampled from a man between 18 and 35 years old in good health.

The CDR3 DNA is TGTGCCAGCTCGCCCAATCAAGGGGTCGCAGATACGCAGTATTTT. Its translation is CASSPNQGVADTQYF. V is TRBV18 and J is TRBJ2-3, with a possible D match to TRBD1 (5 bases). This CDR3 region has 15 residues. Germline values: CDR1 KGHSH, CDR2 LQKENI. Trimming shortened V by 6 bases and J by 4 bases, and 17 bases separated the two germline ends.